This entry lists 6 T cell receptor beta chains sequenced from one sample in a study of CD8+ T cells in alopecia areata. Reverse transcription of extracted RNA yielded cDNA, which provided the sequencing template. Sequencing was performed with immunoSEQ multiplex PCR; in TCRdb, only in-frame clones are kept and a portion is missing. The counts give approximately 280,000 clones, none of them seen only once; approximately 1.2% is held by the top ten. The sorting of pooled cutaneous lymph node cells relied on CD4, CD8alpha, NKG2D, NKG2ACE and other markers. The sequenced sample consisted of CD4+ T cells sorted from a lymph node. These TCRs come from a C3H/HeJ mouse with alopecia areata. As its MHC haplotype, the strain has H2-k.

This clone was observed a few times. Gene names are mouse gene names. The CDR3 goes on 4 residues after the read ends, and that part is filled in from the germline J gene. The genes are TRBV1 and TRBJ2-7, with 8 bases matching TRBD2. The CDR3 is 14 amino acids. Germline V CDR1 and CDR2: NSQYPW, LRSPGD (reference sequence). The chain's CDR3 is CTCSADWGEDEQYF. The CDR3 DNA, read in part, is TGCACCTGCAGTGCAGACTGGGGGGAGGAT. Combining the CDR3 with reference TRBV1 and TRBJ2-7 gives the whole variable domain VTLLEQNPRWRLVPRGQAVNLRCILKNSQYPWMSWYQQDLQKQLQWLFTLRSPGDKEVKSLPGADYLATRVTDTELRLQVANMSQGRTLYCTCSADWGEDEQYFGPGTRLTVL.

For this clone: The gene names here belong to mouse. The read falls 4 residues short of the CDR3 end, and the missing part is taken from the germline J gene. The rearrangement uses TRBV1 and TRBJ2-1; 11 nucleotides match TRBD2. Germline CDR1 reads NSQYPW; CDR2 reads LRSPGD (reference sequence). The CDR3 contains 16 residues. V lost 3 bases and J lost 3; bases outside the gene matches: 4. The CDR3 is CTCSARLGGFYAEQFF. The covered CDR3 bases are TGCACCTGCAGTGCCCGACTGGGGGGGTTCTATGCT.

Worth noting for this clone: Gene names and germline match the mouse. The DNA read from the CDR3 is TGTGCCAGCAGTCAGGGGAAGGACTCC. The encoded protein is CASSQGKDS. The entire CDR3 reads CASSQGKDSDYTF. This chain links TRBV13-1 with TRBJ1-2; D may be TRBD1 (6 bases). The read is 4 residues too short to cover the CDR3 end, so that end is filled in from the germline J gene. Germline V lookup: CDR1 NSHNY, CDR2 SYGAGN. V was shortened by 4 bases and J by 3 bases, with 10 bases between the two germline ends. The CDR3 is made up of 13 amino acids.

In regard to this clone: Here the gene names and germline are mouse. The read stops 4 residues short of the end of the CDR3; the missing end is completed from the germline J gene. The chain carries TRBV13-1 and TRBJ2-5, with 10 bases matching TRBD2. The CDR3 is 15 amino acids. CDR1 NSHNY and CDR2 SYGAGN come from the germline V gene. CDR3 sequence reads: CASSETGLGRDTQYF. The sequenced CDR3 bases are TGTGCCAGCAGTGAGACGGGACTGGGGAGAGAC.

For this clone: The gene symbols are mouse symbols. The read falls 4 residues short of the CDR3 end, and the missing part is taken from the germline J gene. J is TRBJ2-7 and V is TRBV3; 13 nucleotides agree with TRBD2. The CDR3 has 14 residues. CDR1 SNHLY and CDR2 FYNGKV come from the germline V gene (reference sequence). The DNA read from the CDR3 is TGTGCCAGCAGCTCGGACTGGGGGGGCGAT. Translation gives CASSSDWGGD. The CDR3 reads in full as CASSSDWGGDEQYF. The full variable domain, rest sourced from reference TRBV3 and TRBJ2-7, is GPKVLQIPSHQIIDMGQMVTLNCDPVSNHLYFYWYKQILGQQMEFLVNFYNGKVMEKSKLFKDQFSVERPDGSYFTLKIQPTALEDSAVYFCASSSDWGGDEQYFGPGTRLTVL.

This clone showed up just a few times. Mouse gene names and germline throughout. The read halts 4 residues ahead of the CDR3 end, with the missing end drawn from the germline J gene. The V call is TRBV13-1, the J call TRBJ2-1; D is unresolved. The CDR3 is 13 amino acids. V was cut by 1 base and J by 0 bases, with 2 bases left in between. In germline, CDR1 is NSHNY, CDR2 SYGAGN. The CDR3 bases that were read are TGTGCCAGCAGTGATCTTAACTATGCT. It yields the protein CASSDLNYA. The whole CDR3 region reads CASSDLNYAEQFF.